These 30 T cell receptor beta chains share one sample of origin, sequenced in a study of OX40 agonist ivuxolimab in advanced cancers. Only in-frame clones appear in the TCRdb table, and some are missing; sequencing was by immunoSEQ multiplex PCR. The sample includes about 50,000 clones, around nine tenths of them seen just once. Sequencing used CD4+ or CD8+ T cells sorted from blood, obtained in a trial of the OX40 agonist ivuxolimab. The receptor source for this set is an adult with an advanced solid tumor such as melanoma, head and neck, liver or kidney cancer.

CDR3 region: CASSSLTGQGNTGELFF. The CDR3 DNA is TGTGCCAGCTCCTCCCTAACGGGACAGGGGAACACCGGGGAGCTGTTTTTT. V usage is TRBV18 and J usage is TRBJ2-2, with 9 bases identical to TRBD1. There are 17 residues in the CDR3. The germline V gene encodes CDR1 KGHSH and CDR2 LQKENI. Trimming took 6 bases from V and 1 from J; bases not matched to a gene: 9.

The gene calls are TRBV5-1 and TRBJ2-7; D unresolved. This CDR3 comprises 14 residues. Germline V lookup: CDR1 SGHRS, CDR2 YFSETQ. Trimming removed 3 bases from V and 5 bases from J, with 15 bases in between. The CDR3 DNA sequence: TGCGCCAGCAGCTGGGGTGGACCCAACGACGAGCAGTACTTC. It codes for CASSWGGPNDEQYF. Drawing the rest from reference TRBV5-1 and TRBJ2-7, the complete variable domain is KAGVTQTPRYLIKTRGQQVTLSCSPISGHRSVSWYQQTPGQGLQFLFEYFSETQRNKGNFPGRFSGRQFSNSRSEMNVSTLELGDSALYLCASSWGGPNDEQYFGPGTRLTVT.

The J gene is TRBJ2-1, the V gene TRBV2, with D uncertain. Looked up from germline, CDR1 is SNHLY and CDR2 is FYNNEI. With 0 bases removed from V and 14 bases from J, the gap between germline ends came to 14 bases. The CDR3 is 13 residues long. The chain's CDR3 is CASSEALRATEFF. CDR3 sequence (DNA): TGTGCCAGCAGTGAAGCGCTTCGAGCTACTGAGTTCTTC.

The CDR3 here is CASSAQGNNSPLHF. In DNA, the CDR3 is TGTGCCAGCAGTGCACAGGGAAATAATTCACCCCTCCACTTT. The gene calls are TRBV25-1 and TRBJ1-6; D is perhaps TRBD1 (6 bases). Deletions cut 4 bases from V and 5 bases from J, with 9 bases between. Germline CDR1 and CDR2: MGHDK and SYGVNS. The CDR3 spans 14 residues.

The chain combines TRBV5-1 with TRBJ2-3; TRBD2 is a possible D gene (5 bases). The CDR3 length is 15 residues. CDR1 SGHRS and CDR2 YFSETQ come from the germline V gene. V was pared by 0 bases and J by 0 bases, with 8 bases between. The DNA for the CDR3 is TGCGCCAGCAGCTTGGTAGGCGGGAGCACAGATACGCAGTATTTT. It specifies CASSLVGGSTDTQYF.

The CDR3 loop reads CASRDWEIGKETQYF. For the CDR3, the DNA is TGTGCCAGCAGGGACTGGGAAATAGGCAAGGAGACCCAGTACTTC. The chain links TRBV7-8 to TRBJ2-5; D might be TRBD2 (5 bases). The germline gives CDR1 SGHVS, CDR2 FQNEAQ. This CDR3 has 15 amino acids. Trimming removed 6 bases at V and 5 bases at J, with 19 bases between.

Comments on this clone: The junction differs from germline at one of its ends, possibly a read error. J is TRBJ2-5 and V is TRBV6-6; D gene unclear. This CDR3 spans 12 amino acids. Germline V gene data show CDR1 as MNHNY and CDR2 as SVGAGI (reference sequence). The CDR3 nucleotides are TGTGCCAGCAGTTCCAGTGACACCCCGAGAAACTTC. Translated: CASSSSDTPRNF.

The J gene is TRBJ2-1, the V gene TRBV7-3; TRBD1 matches 11 bases. There are 16 residues in the CDR3. CDR1 and CDR2 (germline): SGHTA, FQGTGA. V lost 2 bases, J lost 6 bases, and 6 bases stayed unmatched. CDR3 region: CASSLASGTGGNEQFF. CDR3 coding DNA: TGTGCCAGCAGCTTAGCGTCCGGGACAGGGGGCAATGAGCAGTTCTTC.

The rearrangement links TRBV19 to TRBJ2-7, with no clear D. The V gene's germline CDR1 is LNHDA and CDR2 SQIVND (reference sequence). The V and J ends lost 5 bases and 6 bases respectively, with 8 bases between them. CDR3 length equals 11 residues. The CDR3 coding sequence is TGTGCCAGTAGTGTGGGTGGCGAGCAGTACTTC. Translation: CASSVGGEQYF. The full variable domain, its missing parts supplied by reference TRBV19 and TRBJ2-7, is DGGITQSPKYLFRKEGQNVTLSCEQNLNHDAMYWYRQDPGQGLRLIYYSQIVNDFQKGDIAEGYSVSREKKESFPLTVTSAQKNPTAFYLCASSVGGEQYFGPGTRLTVT.

The V call is TRBV25-1, the J call TRBJ2-1; TRBD2 matches 11 bases. The V segment lost 6 bases and the J segment 8 bases; nucleotides outside the gene matches: 9. The CDR3 runs to 15 residues. CDR1 MGHDK and CDR2 SYGVNS come from the germline V gene. The CDR3 loop is CASRLAGVSSDEQFF. The CDR3 DNA follows: TGTGCCAGCAGACTAGCGGGGGTATCCTCGGATGAGCAGTTCTTC.

This clone was found once. V is TRBV20-1 and J is TRBJ1-1; maybe TRBD1 (6 bases). Germline V gene sequence: CDR1 DFQATT, CDR2 SNEGSKA (reference sequence). The CDR3 runs 11 residues. CDR3 sequence reads: CRPGQGLEAFF. The CDR3, as DNA: TGCAGGCCGGGTCAGGGGCTTGAAGCTTTCTTT.

V gene TRBV5-4 combines with J gene TRBJ2-3, with 10 bases matching TRBD2. This CDR3 is 17 amino acids long. Germline CDR1 and CDR2: SGHNT and YYREEE (reference sequence). With 3 bases clipped from V and 1 base from J, the junction kept 8 bases outside the gene matches. This CDR3 reads CASSSRERGGGTDTQYF. CDR3 nucleotide sequence: TGTGCCAGCAGCTCCCGGGAGCGGGGGGGCGGCACAGATACGCAGTATTTT. The whole variable domain, filled in from reference TRBV5-4 and TRBJ2-3, reads ETGVTQSPTHLIKTRGQQVTLRCSSQSGHNTVSWYQQALGQGPQFIFQYYREEENGRGNFPPRFSGLQFPNYSSELNVNALELDDSALYLCASSSRERGGGTDTQYFGPGTRLTVL.

The genes are TRBV5-4 and TRBJ2-5; D gene ambiguous. The length of the CDR3 is 13 residues. V lost 0 bases, J lost 4 bases, and 7 bases lay in between. Germline CDR1 is SGHNT and CDR2 is YYREEE (reference sequence). CDR3 DNA: TGTGCCAGCAGCTTGGGTTTCGGAGAGACCCAGTACTTC. The encoded protein is CASSLGFGETQYF.

The chain is built from TRBV27 and TRBJ2-1; tentative D call: TRBD2 (5 bases). CDR3 length equals 17 residues. Trimming shortened V by 5 bases and J by 2 bases, and 19 bases separated the two germline ends. Germline V gene lookup returns CDR1 MNHEY and CDR2 SMNVEV (reference sequence). The CDR3 sequence: CASSLPPGAAAYNEQFF. The CDR3 DNA sequence: TGTGCCAGCAGTCTCCCGCCCGGAGCGGCGGCCTACAATGAGCAGTTCTTC.

The V gene is TRBV5-4, the J gene TRBJ1-1, with D tentatively TRBD1 (5 bases). Trimming removed 9 bases at V and 7 bases at J, with 16 bases between. The CDR3 extends over 12 amino acids. Germline values: CDR1 SGHNT, CDR2 YYREEE (reference sequence). The CDR3 spells CATPGGALEAFF. CDR3 in DNA: TGTGCCACTCCGGGAGGGGCCCTTGAAGCTTTCTTT.

CDR3 protein: CAWSPLSGGASQTQYF. CDR3 bases: TGTGCCTGGAGTCCCCTCAGCGGGGGGGCCTCGCAGACCCAGTACTTC. This chain joins TRBV30 and TRBJ2-5; 10 bases are shared with TRBD2. This CDR3 contains 16 residues. Looked up from germline, CDR1 is GTSNPN and CDR2 is SVGIG (reference sequence). J lost 6 bases, V lost 2 bases, and 12 bases had no gene match. The complete variable domain, with remaining parts taken from reference TRBV30 and TRBJ2-5, reads SQTIHQWPATLVQPVGSPLSLECTVEGTSNPNLYWYRQAAGRGLQLLFYSVGIGQISSEVPQNLSASRPQDRQFILSSKKLLLSDSGFYLCAWSPLSGGASQTQYFGPGTRLLVL.

This clone showed up just a few times. CDR3 region: CASSRSPGQGINEQFF. The DNA for the CDR3 is TGTGCCAGCAGCCGTTCCCCGGGACAGGGGATCAATGAGCAGTTCTTC. V usage is TRBV11-3 and J usage is TRBJ2-1; 10 positions match TRBD1. The CDR3 spans 16 residues. The V gene end was trimmed by 5 bases and the J gene end by 6 bases; junction bases not matched to a gene: 10. Germline CDR1 reads SGHNT; CDR2 reads YENEEA.

The CDR3 DNA follows: TGTGCCATCAGTGTAATCGACTCAGATACGCAGTATTTT. Its translation: CAISVIDSDTQYF. The chain recombines TRBV10-3 with TRBJ2-3; D gene unclear. The CDR3 spans 13 residues. The ends were cut back, 4 bases at V and 4 bases at J, with 9 bases in the middle. Germline values: CDR1 ENHRY, CDR2 SYGVKD.

V gene TRBV19 combines with J gene TRBJ2-3; unclear D gene. V lost 3 bases, J lost 5 bases, and 9 bases lay in between. The CDR3 covers 13 residues. CDR1 is LNHDA, CDR2 SQIVND, per germline (reference sequence). The CDR3 loop is CASSIGWEDTQYF. CDR3 coding DNA: TGTGCCAGTAGTATTGGGTGGGAAGATACGCAGTATTTT.

This sequence joins TRBV19 and TRBJ1-2; a possible D gene is TRBD1 (5 bases). From germline, CDR1 is LNHDA and CDR2 SQIVND (reference sequence). There are 13 residues in the CDR3. V was cut by 5 bases and J by 8 bases, with 15 bases left in between. The CDR3 loop is CASSPGPGRGYTF. The CDR3 DNA reads as TGTGCCAGTAGTCCGGGACCGGGTCGGGGCTACACCTTC.

For the CDR3, the DNA is TGTGCCAGTACCAGCTCACCCCAGGAAAAACTGTTTTTT. The encoded protein is CASTSSPQEKLFF. The V and J genes are TRBV19 and TRBJ1-4; D is uncertain. In germline, CDR1 is LNHDA, CDR2 SQIVND (reference sequence). V was pared by 7 bases and J by 8 bases, with 14 bases between. CDR3 length: 13 amino acids.

The chain carries TRBV7-9 and TRBJ1-1; D perhaps matches TRBD1 (6 bases). Trimming cost V 2 bases and J 7 bases, with 14 bases left between them. This CDR3 contains 14 residues. Germline assignment: CDR1 SEHNR and CDR2 FQNEAQ (reference sequence). The CDR3 DNA reads as TGTGCCAGCAGCTTAACGGGGCTACAGGGTGAAGCTTTCTTT. This encodes CASSLTGLQGEAFF.

V usage is TRBV13 and J usage is TRBJ2-1; D call uncertain. The CDR3 sequence is 13 residues long. Trimming pared 5 bases from V and 0 bases from J, leaving 5 bases between. Per the germline V gene, CDR1 is PRHDT and CDR2 is FYEKMQ (reference sequence). The CDR3: CASSPSSYNEQFF. The CDR3 DNA reads TGTGCCAGCAGCCCGTCCTCCTACAATGAGCAGTTCTTC.

In its sample, this clone was seen once. This chain joins TRBV28 and TRBJ1-1; 8 bases align to TRBD1. The junction had 1 base not matched to a gene; V was cut back by 6 bases and J by 1 base. Germline lookup yields CDR1 MDHEN and CDR2 SYDVKM. The CDR3 length is 13 residues. CDR3 nucleotide sequence: TGTGCCAGCAGAGGGACAGGGAACACTGAAGCTTTCTTT. Amino acid sequence: CASRGTGNTEAFF.

The CDR3 region is CASSTRVGISSPLHF. The CDR3 DNA reads as TGTGCCAGCAGCACCCGGGTGGGTATTAGTTCACCCCTCCACTTT. The gene calls are TRBV9 and TRBJ1-6; D gene uncertain. V shed 4 bases and J shed 9 bases, with 17 bases lying between them. This CDR3 has 15 residues. The germline V gene encodes CDR1 SGDLS and CDR2 YYNGEE.

V gene TRBV10-1 combines with J gene TRBJ2-1, with 9 bases identical to TRBD2. After removal of 6 bases from V and 3 bases from J, the junction contained 12 bases not matched to a gene. Germline assignment: CDR1 WNHNN and CDR2 SYGVQD (reference sequence). This CDR3 has 17 residues. Here the CDR3 DNA reads TGCGCCAGCAGCCTAAAACCCCGACTAGCGGTCTACAATGAGCAGTTCTTC. Translating gives CASSLKPRLAVYNEQFF.

DNA of the CDR3: TGCGCCACCCGGACAGGGGATCAAGAGACCCAGTACTTC. Translated, it gives CATRTGDQETQYF. J is TRBJ2-5 and V is TRBV10-2, with TRBD1 identical over 9 bases. Trimming took 10 bases from V and 2 from J; bases not matched to a gene: 5. CDR1 is WSHSY and CDR2 is SAAADI in the germline V gene. The CDR3 is 13 amino acids.

The chain combines TRBV7-8 with TRBJ2-7; TRBD1 matches 7 bases. Trimming removed 3 bases from V and 4 bases from J; junction bases left unmatched: 6. Germline V gene sequence: CDR1 SGHVS, CDR2 FQNEAQ. There are 14 residues in the CDR3. The CDR3 DNA is TGTGCCAGCAGCTTCGACAGGGTAGTGTACGAGCAGTACTTC. Protein: CASSFDRVVYEQYF.

The chain recombines TRBV19 with TRBJ1-1, with D unclear. Per germline, CDR1 LNHDA and CDR2 SQIVND (reference sequence). Trimming took off 1 base at V and 1 base at J, with 7 bases between the two ends. The CDR3 runs 14 residues. CDR3 loop: CASSIGAGNTEAFF. The CDR3 DNA sequence: TGTGCCAGTAGTATAGGGGCAGGGAACACTGAAGCTTTCTTT.

The gene calls are TRBV9 and TRBJ2-5, with 7 nucleotides matching TRBD2. This CDR3 is built from 15 residues. Germline loops: CDR1 SGDLS, CDR2 YYNGEE. V was clipped by 3 bases and J by 5 bases; unmatched bases: 10. The CDR3 DNA reads as TGTGCCAGCAGCGCCGGGTCCGGGGGGTTGGAGACCCAGTACTTC. Amino acid sequence: CASSAGSGGLETQYF.